Sequencing of this T cell receptor beta chain was carried out in a study of regulatory T cells in long-lasting Graves disease. This sample's time point: newly diagnosed GD, antithyroid drugs for less than 3 months. After RNA was extracted from PBMCs, the TCR library was made from it. Relying on iRepertoire HTBI primers and Arm-PCR of CDR3 regions, the team built TCR beta libraries. TCRdb redid the calling of the multiplex PCR reads with MiXCR, one entry per CDR3 protein. This sample carries about 420,000 distinct CDR3 sequences, less than 20% of them seen once, and the ten largest clones take about a quarter. V shed 5 bases and J 8 bases; nucleotides not matched to a gene: 5. CDR3 length: 12 residues. The germline V gene has CDR1 SEHNR and CDR2 FQNEAQ (reference sequence). The sample was also reused in another study, on T cells in Graves' hyperthyroidism and ophthalmopathy. That paper adds: HTBI primers were used for first-round RT-PCR of the TCR CDR3. Most thyroid-expanded clonotypes above 0.001 were also found in blood.

The sequence was collected from a woman aged 18-30 years with Graves disease. The input for sequencing was peripheral blood mononuclear cells (PBMCs), taken at new diagnosis, from a patient treated with antithyroid drugs. V usage is TRBV7-9 and J usage is TRBJ1-2; TRBD1 matches at 7 bases. The CDR3 nucleotides read TGTGCCAGCAGCCAAGACAGGGAAGGCTACACCTTC. This encodes CASSQDREGYTF. Full variable domain (rest looked up from reference TRBV7-9 and TRBJ1-2): DTGVSQNPRHKITKRGQNVTFRCDPISEHNRLYWYRQTLGQGPEFLTYFQNEAQLEKSRLLSDRFSAERPKGSFSTLEIQRTEQGDSAMYLCASSQDREGYTFGSGTRLTVV.